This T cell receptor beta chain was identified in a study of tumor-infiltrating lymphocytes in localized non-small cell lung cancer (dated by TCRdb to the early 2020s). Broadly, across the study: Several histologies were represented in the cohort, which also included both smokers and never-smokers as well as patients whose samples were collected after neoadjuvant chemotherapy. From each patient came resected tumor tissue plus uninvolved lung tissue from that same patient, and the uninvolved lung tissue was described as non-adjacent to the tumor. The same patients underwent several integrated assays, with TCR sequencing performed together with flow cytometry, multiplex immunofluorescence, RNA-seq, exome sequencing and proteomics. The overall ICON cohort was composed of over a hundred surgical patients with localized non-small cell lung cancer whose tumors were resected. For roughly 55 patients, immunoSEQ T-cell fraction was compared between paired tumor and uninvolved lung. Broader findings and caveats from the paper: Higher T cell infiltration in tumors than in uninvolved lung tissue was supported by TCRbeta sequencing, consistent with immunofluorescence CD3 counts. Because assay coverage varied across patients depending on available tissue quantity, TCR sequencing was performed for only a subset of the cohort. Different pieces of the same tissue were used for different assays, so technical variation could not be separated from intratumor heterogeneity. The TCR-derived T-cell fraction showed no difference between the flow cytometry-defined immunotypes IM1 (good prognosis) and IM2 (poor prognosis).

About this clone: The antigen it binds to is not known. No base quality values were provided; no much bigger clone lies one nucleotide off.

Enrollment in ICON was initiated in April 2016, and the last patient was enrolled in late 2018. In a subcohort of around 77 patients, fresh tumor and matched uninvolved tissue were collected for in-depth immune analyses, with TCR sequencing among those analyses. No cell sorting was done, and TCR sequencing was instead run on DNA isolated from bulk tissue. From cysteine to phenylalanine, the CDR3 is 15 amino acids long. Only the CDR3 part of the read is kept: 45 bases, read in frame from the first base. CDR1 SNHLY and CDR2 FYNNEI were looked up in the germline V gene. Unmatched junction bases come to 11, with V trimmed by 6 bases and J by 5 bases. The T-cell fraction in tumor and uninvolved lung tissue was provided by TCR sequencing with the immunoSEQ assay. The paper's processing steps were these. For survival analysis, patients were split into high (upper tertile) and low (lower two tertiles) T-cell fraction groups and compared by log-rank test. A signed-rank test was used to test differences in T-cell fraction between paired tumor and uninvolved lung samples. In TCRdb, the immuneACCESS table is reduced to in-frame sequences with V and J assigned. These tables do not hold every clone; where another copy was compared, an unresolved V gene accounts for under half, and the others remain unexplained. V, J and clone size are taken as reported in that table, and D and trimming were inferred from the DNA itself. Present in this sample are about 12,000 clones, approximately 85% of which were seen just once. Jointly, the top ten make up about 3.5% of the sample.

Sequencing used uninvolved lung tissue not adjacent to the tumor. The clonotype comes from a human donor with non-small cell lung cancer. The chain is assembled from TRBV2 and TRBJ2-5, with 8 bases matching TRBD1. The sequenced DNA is TGTGCCAGCAGCGCGACAGGGGTAGTTCGGGAGACCCAGTACTTC. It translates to CASSATGVVRETQYF.